This TCR beta chain was profiled in a study of blood T cell repertoires in COVID-19. Study summary: Sample material is recorded as cDNA or gDNA derived from T cells, B-cell-depleted T cells, or PBMCs.

TCRdb's table, derived via immunoSEQ multiplex PCR, lists solely in-frame clones and lacks some. The top ten clones hold more than 0.9% of a sample with 100,000 to 150,000 clones, about 88% of them seen once. Germline CDR1 SNHLY, CDR2 FYNNEI. Trimming stripped 6 bases from V and 1 base from J, with 3 bases between. The CDR3 contains 11 residues. This chain uses TRBV2 with TRBJ1-1; D unclear. The sample taken for sequencing was peripheral blood. The receptor was derived from an elderly woman with acute or convalescent COVID-19. CDR3 in DNA: TGTGCCAGCAGGGCGAACACTGAAGCTTTCTTT. Amino acids: CASRANTEAFF.